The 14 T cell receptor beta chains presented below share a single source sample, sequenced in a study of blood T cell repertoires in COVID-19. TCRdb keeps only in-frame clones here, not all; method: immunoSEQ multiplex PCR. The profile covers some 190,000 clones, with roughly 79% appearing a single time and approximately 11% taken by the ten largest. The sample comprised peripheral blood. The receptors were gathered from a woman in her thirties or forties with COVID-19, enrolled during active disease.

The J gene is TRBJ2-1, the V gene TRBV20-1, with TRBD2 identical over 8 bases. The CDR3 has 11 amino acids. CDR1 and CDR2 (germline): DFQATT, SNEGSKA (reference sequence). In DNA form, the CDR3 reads TGCTTACCGGGGGGGCTAGGTGAGCAGTTCTTC. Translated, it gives CLPGGLGEQFF.

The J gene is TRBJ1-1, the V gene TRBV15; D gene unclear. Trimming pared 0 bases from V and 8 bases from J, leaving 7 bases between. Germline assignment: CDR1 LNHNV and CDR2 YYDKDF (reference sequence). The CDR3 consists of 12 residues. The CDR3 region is CATSRDIGEAFF. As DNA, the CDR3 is TGTGCCACCAGCAGAGATATCGGGGAAGCTTTCTTT.

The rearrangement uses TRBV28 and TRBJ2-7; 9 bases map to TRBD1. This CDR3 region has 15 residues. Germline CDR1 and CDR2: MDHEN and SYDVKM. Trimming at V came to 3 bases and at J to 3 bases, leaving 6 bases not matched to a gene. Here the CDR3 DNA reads TGTGCCAGCAGTTTGTGGACAGGGGAGAACTACGAGCAGTACTTC. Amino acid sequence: CASSLWTGENYEQYF. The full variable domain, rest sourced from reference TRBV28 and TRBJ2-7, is DVKVTQSSRYLVKRTGEKVFLECVQDMDHENMFWYRQDPGLGLRLIYFSYDVKMKEKGDIPEGYSVSREKKERFSLILESASTNQTSMYLCASSLWTGENYEQYFGPGTRLTVT.

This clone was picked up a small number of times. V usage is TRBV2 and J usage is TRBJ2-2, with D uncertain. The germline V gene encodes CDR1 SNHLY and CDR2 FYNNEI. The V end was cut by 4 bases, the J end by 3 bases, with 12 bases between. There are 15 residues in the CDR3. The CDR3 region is CASSVGSGHTGELFF. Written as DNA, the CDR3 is TGTGCCAGCAGTGTAGGCTCGGGTCACACCGGGGAGCTGTTTTTT.

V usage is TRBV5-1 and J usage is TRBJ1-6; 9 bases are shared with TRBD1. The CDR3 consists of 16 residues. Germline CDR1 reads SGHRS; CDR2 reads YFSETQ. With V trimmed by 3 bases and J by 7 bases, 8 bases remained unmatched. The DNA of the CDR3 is TGCGCCAGCAGCTCGCCAGACAGGGGGTCCAATTCACCCCTCCACTTT. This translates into CASSSPDRGSNSPLHF.

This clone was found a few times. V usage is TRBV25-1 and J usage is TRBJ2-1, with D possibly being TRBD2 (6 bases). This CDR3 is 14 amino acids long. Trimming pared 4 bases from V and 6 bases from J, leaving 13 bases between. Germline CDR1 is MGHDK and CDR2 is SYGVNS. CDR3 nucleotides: TGTGCCAGCAGTGTCCTAGCGACTTCCAATGAGCAGTTCTTC. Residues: CASSVLATSNEQFF.

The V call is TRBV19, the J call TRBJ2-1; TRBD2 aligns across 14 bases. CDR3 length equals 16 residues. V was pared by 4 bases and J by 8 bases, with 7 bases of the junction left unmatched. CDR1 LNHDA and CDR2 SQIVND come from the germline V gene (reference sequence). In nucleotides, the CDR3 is TGTGCCAGTAGTAAAAGGACTAGCGGGGGGTCTGATGAGCAGTTCTTC. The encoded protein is CASSKRTSGGSDEQFF.

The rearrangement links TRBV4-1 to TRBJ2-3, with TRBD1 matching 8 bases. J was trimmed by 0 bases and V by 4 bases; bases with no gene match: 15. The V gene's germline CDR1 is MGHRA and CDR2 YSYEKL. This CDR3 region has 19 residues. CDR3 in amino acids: CASSLKLGTGPSSTDTQYF. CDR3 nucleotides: TGCGCCAGCAGCCTTAAGCTCGGGACAGGACCTTCTAGCACAGATACGCAGTATTTT.

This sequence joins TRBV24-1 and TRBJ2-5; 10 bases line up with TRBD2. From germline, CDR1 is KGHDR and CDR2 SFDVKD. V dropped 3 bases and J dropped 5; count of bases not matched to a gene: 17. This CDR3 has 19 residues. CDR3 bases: TGTGCCACCAGTGATCCAAGGACTAGCGGCTGGGCTGGTGAGGAGACCCAGTACTTC. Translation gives CATSDPRTSGWAGEETQYF.

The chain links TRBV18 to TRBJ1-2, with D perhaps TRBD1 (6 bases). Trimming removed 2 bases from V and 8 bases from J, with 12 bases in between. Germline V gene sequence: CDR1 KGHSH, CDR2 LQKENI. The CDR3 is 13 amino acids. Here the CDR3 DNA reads TGTGCCAGCTCACCAACAGGGATAGAAGGCTACACCTTC. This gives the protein CASSPTGIEGYTF. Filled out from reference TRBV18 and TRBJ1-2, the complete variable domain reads NAGVMQNPRHLVRRRGQEARLRCSPMKGHSHVYWYRQLPEEGLKFMVYLQKENIIDESGMPKERFSAEFPKEGPSILRIQQVVRGDSAAYFCASSPTGIEGYTFGSGTRLTVV.

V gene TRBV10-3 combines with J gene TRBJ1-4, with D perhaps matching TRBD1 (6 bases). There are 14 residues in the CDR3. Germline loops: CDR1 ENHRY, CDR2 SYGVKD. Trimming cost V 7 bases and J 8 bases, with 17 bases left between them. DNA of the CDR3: TGTGCCATCAAAACAGGGCTCGGGTGGGAAAAACTGTTTTTT. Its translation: CAIKTGLGWEKLFF.

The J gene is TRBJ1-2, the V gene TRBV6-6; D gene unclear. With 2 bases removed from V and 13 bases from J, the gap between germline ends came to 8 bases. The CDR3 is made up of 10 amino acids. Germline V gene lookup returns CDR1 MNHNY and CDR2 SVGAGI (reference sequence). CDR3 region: CASSYGTPTF. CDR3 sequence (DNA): TGTGCCAGCAGTTACGGTACTCCCACCTTC.

CDR3 bases: TGTGCCAGCTCACCTGGGGCAGGGAGGAATTCACCCCTCCACTTT. The encoded protein is CASSPGAGRNSPLHF. The chain links TRBV18 to TRBJ1-6, with D tentatively TRBD1 (5 bases). CDR3 length: 15 residues. Germline CDR1 and CDR2: KGHSH and LQKENI. V gave up 3 bases and J gave up 7 bases, with 13 bases separating them.

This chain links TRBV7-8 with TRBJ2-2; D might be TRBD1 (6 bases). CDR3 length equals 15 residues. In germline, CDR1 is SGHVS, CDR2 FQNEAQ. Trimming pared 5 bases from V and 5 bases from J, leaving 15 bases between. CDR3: CASSMPGQETGELFF. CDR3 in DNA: TGTGCCAGCAGCATGCCGGGACAAGAAACCGGGGAGCTGTTTTTT.